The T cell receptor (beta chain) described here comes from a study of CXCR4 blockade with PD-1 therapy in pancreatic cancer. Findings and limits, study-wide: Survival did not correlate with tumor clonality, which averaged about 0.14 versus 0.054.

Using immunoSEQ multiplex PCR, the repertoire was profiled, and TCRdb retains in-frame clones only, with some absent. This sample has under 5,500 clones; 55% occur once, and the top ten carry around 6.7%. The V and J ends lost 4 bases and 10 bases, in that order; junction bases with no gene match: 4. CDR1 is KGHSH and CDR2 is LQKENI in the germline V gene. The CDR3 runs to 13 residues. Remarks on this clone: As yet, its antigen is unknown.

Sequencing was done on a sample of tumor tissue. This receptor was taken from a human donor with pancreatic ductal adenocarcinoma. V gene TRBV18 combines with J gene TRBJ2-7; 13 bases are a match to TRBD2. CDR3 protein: CASSQGLAGFQYF. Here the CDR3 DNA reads TGTGCCAGCTCACAGGGACTAGCGGGATTTCAGTACTTC.